Sequencing of this TCR beta chain was carried out in a study of cytomegalovirus exposure and HLA in healthy donors. Study information: Later, an analysis reported that the 110 or so validation repertoires had used the same platform as the approximately 680 first-cohort repertoires. Study-level results: The study recorded 150 to 200 TCR beta chains that were cytomegalovirus-associated. The tendency of first-cohort TCR clusters to co-occur in the 90 to 150 validation repertoires was the finding of a later analysis. Per published reports, the classifier diagnosed cytomegalovirus status with high specificity and sensitivity.

Clones were sequenced by immunoSEQ multiplex PCR, and TCRdb holds only the in-frame ones, with some missing. The sample contains about 79,000 clones, approximately 93% of which appear only once. Worth noting for this clone: What it binds is not known.

V was cut by 3 bases and J by 7 bases, with 10 bases left in between. This CDR3 has 13 amino acids. Germline V CDR1 and CDR2: KGHSH, LQKENI. This clonotype was obtained from a woman under 40 in good health and CMV-seronegative. V and J are TRBV18 and TRBJ1-5; tentative D call: TRBD1 (5 bases). The sample comprised PBMCs. The CDR3 is CASSPEQVQPQHF. CDR3 in DNA: TGTGCCAGCTCACCCGAACAGGTCCAGCCCCAGCATTTT.